One and the same sample provided the 29 T cell receptor beta chains below, sequenced in a study of T cell responses to AZD1222 COVID-19 vaccine. Assay used: immunoSEQ multiplex PCR; TCRdb lists only in-frame clones, some missing. The repertoire holds some 100,000 clones, with approximately 87% as singletons. The input for sequencing was peripheral blood, taken on day 0 of AZD1222 vaccination. The receptors here all came from an adult in good health.

The chain employs TRBV10-3 and TRBJ1-1; D might be TRBD1 (6 bases). The CDR3 is 16 residues long. V dropped 4 bases and J dropped 2 bases, with 17 bases sitting between them. The germline CDR1 and CDR2 sequences are ENHRY and SYGVKD. CDR3 residues: CAISGGAPSTNTEAFF. CDR3 bases: TGTGCCATCAGTGGGGGGGCCCCTAGTACCAACACTGAAGCTTTCTTT.

This chain links TRBV4-3 with TRBJ2-5; no reliable D call. V was trimmed by 0 bases and J by 5 bases, leaving 13 bases between them. CDR3 size: 15 residues. Germline V gene data show CDR1 as LGHNA and CDR2 as YSLEER. The CDR3 here is CASSQEGTLGETQYF. CDR3 bases: TGCGCCAGCAGCCAAGAAGGCACCCTGGGGGAGACCCAGTACTTC.

The V and J genes are TRBV28 and TRBJ2-7; D unresolved. The CDR3 is made up of 15 amino acids. Germline values: CDR1 MDHEN, CDR2 SYDVKM. Trimming removed 3 bases from V and 0 bases from J, with 12 bases in between. The CDR3 nucleotides read TGTGCCAGCAGTTTGTCGGATAAGGACTCCTACGAGCAGTACTTC. It is translated as CASSLSDKDSYEQYF.

In its sample, this clone was seen once. This chain joins TRBV28 and TRBJ2-7; 10 nucleotides agree with TRBD1. With 6 bases clipped from V and 5 bases from J, the junction kept 4 bases outside the gene matches. This CDR3 spans 13 amino acids. Germline CDR1 and CDR2: MDHEN and SYDVKM. CDR3 nucleotide sequence: TGTGCCAGCAGGACAGGGGGCATAAACGAGCAGTACTTC. Its protein is CASRTGGINEQYF.

This chain connects TRBV5-1 to TRBJ2-7, with 7 nucleotides matching TRBD2. The CDR3 sequence is 14 residues long. The junction had 7 bases not matched to a gene; V was cut back by 4 bases and J by 3 bases. Germline CDR1 reads SGHRS; CDR2 reads YFSETQ. DNA of the CDR3: TGCGCCAGCAGCCCCGAGGGGACTATCTACGAGCAGTACTTC. Translating it yields CASSPEGTIYEQYF.

The rearrangement joins TRBV3-1 (or the pseudogene TRBV3-2) to TRBJ2-2, with 9 nucleotides matching TRBD1. The CDR3 extends over 14 amino acids. V shed 3 bases, J shed 5 bases, and the junction held 1 base outside the gene matches. The germline CDR1 and CDR2 sequences are LGHDT and YNNKEL (reference sequence). The CDR3 loop reads CASSHGQGTGELFF. The CDR3 DNA reads as TGTGCCAGCAGCCACGGACAGGGGACCGGGGAGCTGTTTTTT.

This clone was observed a handful of times. The chain carries TRBV2 and TRBJ1-5, with 10 bases lining up with TRBD1. CDR3 length equals 19 residues. Trimming took 3 bases from V and 2 from J; bases not matched to a gene: 13. The V gene's germline CDR1 is SNHLY and CDR2 FYNNEI. The CDR3 nucleotides read TGTGCCAGCAGTGATTACGTGGGGACAGGGGCCTCTCGCAATCAGCCCCAGCATTTT. Protein: CASSDYVGTGASRNQPQHF.

V is TRBV6-2 or TRBV6-3 and J is TRBJ2-1, with 12 bases lining up with TRBD2. V lost 5 bases, J lost 9 bases, and 5 bases stayed unmatched. The germline CDR1 and CDR2 sequences are MNHEY and SVGEGT. This CDR3 region has 14 residues. The CDR3 region has the DNA TGTGCCAGCAGTCTAGCGGGAGGGGTAGGTGAGCAGTTCTTC. This encodes CASSLAGGVGEQFF.

The sample holds one count of this clone. V gene TRBV5-4 combines with J gene TRBJ2-5; D may be TRBD2 (6 bases). CDR3 length: 14 residues. Trimming cost V 2 bases and J 1 base, with 9 bases left between them. Germline CDR1 SGHNT, CDR2 YYREEE (reference sequence). Written as DNA, the CDR3 is TGTGCCAGCAGCTTTAGCGGTATCCAAGAGACCCAGTACTTC. Translating it yields CASSFSGIQETQYF. Filled out from reference TRBV5-4 and TRBJ2-5, the complete variable domain reads ETGVTQSPTHLIKTRGQQVTLRCSSQSGHNTVSWYQQALGQGPQFIFQYYREEENGRGNFPPRFSGLQFPNYSSELNVNALELDDSALYLCASSFSGIQETQYFGPGTRLLVL.

The chain is built from TRBV28 and TRBJ2-7, with D possibly matching TRBD2 (7 bases). Germline assignment: CDR1 MDHEN and CDR2 SYDVKM. V lost 2 bases and J lost 5, with 13 bases in between. This CDR3 region has 14 residues. CDR3 amino acids: CASSLAGALDEQYF. Written as DNA, the CDR3 is TGTGCCAGCAGTTTAGCGGGGGCGCTCGACGAGCAGTACTTC. The full variable domain, completed using reference TRBV28 and TRBJ2-7, is DVKVTQSSRYLVKRTGEKVFLECVQDMDHENMFWYRQDPGLGLRLIYFSYDVKMKEKGDIPEGYSVSREKKERFSLILESASTNQTSMYLCASSLAGALDEQYFGPGTRLTVT.

This clone was found a few times. This rearrangement joins TRBV30 to TRBJ1-3; TRBD1 is a possible D gene (5 bases). The V gene's germline CDR1 is GTSNPN and CDR2 SVGIG (reference sequence). V was shortened by 0 bases and J by 3 bases, with 12 bases between the two germline ends. The CDR3 loop spans 15 amino acids. CDR3 in amino acids: CAWSVQAVVGNTIYF. CDR3 in DNA: TGTGCCTGGAGTGTACAGGCCGTTGTTGGAAACACCATATATTTT.

The V call is TRBV29-1, the J call TRBJ2-7; 10 bases agree with TRBD2. The CDR3 sequence is 15 residues long. Germline CDR1 SQVTM, CDR2 ANQGSEA. Trimming removed 4 bases from V and 1 base from J; junction bases left unmatched: 7. CDR3 in amino acids: CSVGFPSGSSYEQYF. CDR3 nucleotide sequence: TGCAGCGTTGGATTTCCTAGCGGGAGTTCCTACGAGCAGTACTTC.

The chain has TRBV28 and TRBJ1-5; D remains unclear. V lost 3 bases and J lost 4, with 19 bases in between. CDR1 is MDHEN and CDR2 is SYDVKM in the germline V gene. The CDR3 consists of 17 residues. The CDR3 DNA reads as TGTGCCAGCAGTTTCCCGTCCCTTAATTGGGATAATCAGCCCCAGCATTTT. Translating gives CASSFPSLNWDNQPQHF.

This clone was seen a single time. The rearrangement joins TRBV21-1 to TRBJ2-5. TRBV21-1 is tagged as a pseudogene. The CDR3 is 13 residues long. CDR3 nucleotides: TGTGCCAGCAGCAAAGGTGGGCAAGAGACCCAGTACTTC. This codes for CASSKGGQETQYF.

This clone has only one observation. This chain joins TRBV6-5 and TRBJ2-7; 7 bases match TRBD1. The CDR3 is 14 residues long. Trimming took 5 bases from V and 2 from J; bases not matched to a gene: 6. Germline assignment: CDR1 MNHEY and CDR2 SVGAGI. CDR3 sequence reads: CASSKWDRAYEQYF. Written as DNA, the CDR3 is TGTGCCAGCAGTAAGTGGGACAGAGCCTACGAGCAGTACTTC.

The V call is TRBV28, the J call TRBJ1-4; 7 bases align to TRBD1. CDR1 and CDR2 (germline): MDHEN, SYDVKM. The CDR3 extends over 13 amino acids. The V segment lost 6 bases and the J segment 8 bases; nucleotides outside the gene matches: 6. The CDR3 DNA reads TGTGCCAGCAGAGGGGGCTTTAGCGAAAAACTGTTTTTT. This encodes CASRGGFSEKLFF. Complete variable domain (other parts from reference TRBV28 and TRBJ1-4): DVKVTQSSRYLVKRTGEKVFLECVQDMDHENMFWYRQDPGLGLRLIYFSYDVKMKEKGDIPEGYSVSREKKERFSLILESASTNQTSMYLCASRGGFSEKLFFGSGTQLSVL.

The CDR3 loop reads CASSRISQGRAGTDTQYF. The CDR3 nucleotides are TGTGCCAGCAGCCGAATTTCTCAGGGGAGGGCTGGCACAGATACGCAGTATTTT. The chain uses TRBV6-6 and TRBJ2-3; possibly TRBD2 for D (7 bases). V was cut by 6 bases and J by 1 base, with 23 bases left in between. The CDR3 is 18 amino acids. Germline CDR1 reads MNHNY; CDR2 reads SVGAGI (reference sequence).

V usage is TRBV4-3 and J usage is TRBJ1-6, with TRBD1 identical over 9 bases. CDR1 and CDR2 (germline): LGHNA, YSLEER. The CDR3 loop spans 15 amino acids. V shed 4 bases, J shed 10 bases, and the junction held 8 bases outside the gene matches. The CDR3 sequence: CASSPGQGPESPLHF. The CDR3 DNA is TGCGCCAGCAGCCCCGGACAGGGGCCAGAGTCACCCCTCCACTTT.

This clone was recorded a few times. V gene TRBV30 combines with J gene TRBJ1-6; unclear D gene. CDR3 length equals 13 residues. V was clipped by 8 bases and J by 3 bases, with 11 bases between them. Germline values: CDR1 GTSNPN, CDR2 SVGIG (reference sequence). Written as DNA, the CDR3 is TGTGCCCAACAGAGAGGCTATAATTCACCCCTCCACTTT. Its translation: CAQQRGYNSPLHF. The full variable domain, completed using reference TRBV30 and TRBJ1-6, is SQTIHQWPATLVQPVGSPLSLECTVEGTSNPNLYWYRQAAGRGLQLLFYSVGIGQISSEVPQNLSASRPQDRQFILSSKKLLLSDSGFYLCAQQRGYNSPLHFGNGTRLTVT.

Regarding this clone: The junction departs from germline at one end; a sequencing error may be responsible. The chain couples TRBV7-7 to TRBJ2-1; 11 nucleotides align to TRBD2. The CDR3 consists of 16 residues. Looked up from germline, CDR1 is SSHAT and CDR2 is FNYEAQ (reference sequence). Here the CDR3 reads CASSPSTSGSPNEQFF. The DNA of the CDR3 is TGTGCTAGCAGCCCTTCCACTAGCGGGAGTCCCAATGAGCAGTTCTTC.

This clone was seen a few times. The chain is built from TRBV30 and TRBJ1-2; D not resolved. The CDR3 has 13 residues. Trimming took 0 bases from V and 8 from J, leaving 13 bases between them. Germline V gene sequence: CDR1 GTSNPN, CDR2 SVGIG (reference sequence). Here the CDR3 DNA reads TGTGCCTGGAGTGTACTCTCTACTGAGGGCTACACCTTC. Its translation: CAWSVLSTEGYTF.

The rearrangement joins TRBV6-2 or TRBV6-3 to TRBJ2-1, with D uncertain. Trimming shortened V by 6 bases and J by 0 bases, and 27 bases separated the two germline ends. The germline V gene has CDR1 MNHEY and CDR2 SVGEGT. This CDR3 has 20 amino acids. CDR3 in DNA: TGTGCCAGCAGCCTCCTGTCGGTCGGGCCCAACTCGAGCTCCTACAATGAGCAGTTCTTC. As protein: CASSLLSVGPNSSSYNEQFF.

V usage is TRBV7-9 and J usage is TRBJ1-4; D not resolved. The germline V gene encodes CDR1 SEHNR and CDR2 FQNEAQ (reference sequence). The CDR3 extends over 15 amino acids. V was clipped by 7 bases and J by 8 bases, with 20 bases between them. DNA for the CDR3: TGTGCCAGCACCCATCGTCCTCCCCGCCCCGAAAAACTGTTTTTT. Residues: CASTHRPPRPEKLFF.

The chain links TRBV27 to TRBJ1-1; D is undetermined. Per germline, CDR1 MNHEY and CDR2 SMNVEV (reference sequence). Trimming left V 3 bases short and J 2 bases short, with 10 bases between. This CDR3 has 14 amino acids. The CDR3 nucleotides are TGTGCCAGCAGTTTTCGAGCAGTTAACACTGAAGCTTTCTTT. This sequence encodes CASSFRAVNTEAFF.

The chain employs TRBV6-4 and TRBJ2-1, with D tentatively TRBD2 (6 bases). Germline assignment: CDR1 MRHNA and CDR2 SNTAGT. The CDR3 covers 12 residues. Trimming cost V 10 bases and J 10 bases, with 17 bases left between them. The DNA of the CDR3 is TGTGCCACCGGGGGATTGGAAAGGGAGCAGTTCTTC. Translating gives CATGGLEREQFF.

The chain combines TRBV6-1 with TRBJ1-1; TRBD1 matches 10 bases. This CDR3 contains 16 residues. The V gene end was trimmed by 4 bases and the J gene end by 3 bases; junction bases not matched to a gene: 8. Per germline, CDR1 MNHNS and CDR2 SASEGT. The CDR3: CASSARTGGRYTEAFF. CDR3 bases: TGTGCCAGCAGTGCCAGGACAGGGGGTAGATACACTGAAGCTTTCTTT.

The CDR3 sequence is CASSLGRGPYEQYF. The DNA for the CDR3 is TGCGCCAGCAGCTTGGGGCGGGGGCCCTACGAGCAGTACTTC. The gene calls are TRBV5-1 and TRBJ2-7; D may be TRBD2 (7 bases). Germline values: CDR1 SGHRS, CDR2 YFSETQ. The CDR3 consists of 14 residues. Trimming pared 0 bases from V and 2 bases from J, leaving 9 bases between.

V gene TRBV7-2 combines with J gene TRBJ1-1; 7 bases agree with TRBD1. J gave up 0 bases and V 5 bases, and 3 bases lay outside the gene matches. This CDR3 is 14 amino acids long. Germline assignment: CDR1 SGHTA and CDR2 FQGNSA. CDR3 sequence: CASSLQGMNTEAFF. The CDR3 bases are TGTGCCAGCAGCCTACAGGGGATGAACACTGAAGCTTTCTTT.

The chain is built from TRBV19 and TRBJ2-7; TRBD2 might be the D (6 bases). Germline V lookup: CDR1 LNHDA, CDR2 SQIVND (reference sequence). Trimming left V 5 bases short and J 2 bases short, with 10 bases between. The length of the CDR3 is 13 residues. The CDR3 bases are TGTGCCAGTAGTCAGGGAGGACCCTACGAGCAGTACTTC. Translating it yields CASSQGGPYEQYF.